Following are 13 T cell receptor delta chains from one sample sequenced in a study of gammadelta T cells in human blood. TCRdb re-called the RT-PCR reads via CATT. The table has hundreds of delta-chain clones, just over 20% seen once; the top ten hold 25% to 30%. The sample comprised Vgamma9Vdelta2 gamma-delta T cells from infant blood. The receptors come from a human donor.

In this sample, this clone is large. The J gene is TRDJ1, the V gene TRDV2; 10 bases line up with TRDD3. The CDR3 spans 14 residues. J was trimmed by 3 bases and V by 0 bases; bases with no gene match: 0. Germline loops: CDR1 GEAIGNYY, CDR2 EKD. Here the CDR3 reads CACDTWGIPDKLIF. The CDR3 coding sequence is TGTGCCTGTGACACCTGGGGGATACCCGATAAACTCATCTTT.

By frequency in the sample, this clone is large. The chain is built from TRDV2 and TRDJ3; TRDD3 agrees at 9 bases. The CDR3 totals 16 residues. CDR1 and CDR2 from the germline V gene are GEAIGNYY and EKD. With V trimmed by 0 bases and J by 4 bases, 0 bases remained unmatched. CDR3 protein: CACDTWGIWDTRQMFF. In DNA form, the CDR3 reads TGTGCCTGTGACACCTGGGGGATATGGGACACCCGACAGATGTTTTTC.

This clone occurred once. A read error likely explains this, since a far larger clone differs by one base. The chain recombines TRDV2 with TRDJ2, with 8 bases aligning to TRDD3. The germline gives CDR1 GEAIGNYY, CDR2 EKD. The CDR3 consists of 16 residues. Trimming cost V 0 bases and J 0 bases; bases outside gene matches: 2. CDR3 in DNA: TGTGCCTGTGACACCGTGGGGGATTCTTTGACAGCACAACTCTTCTTT. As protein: CACDTVGDSLTAQLFF.

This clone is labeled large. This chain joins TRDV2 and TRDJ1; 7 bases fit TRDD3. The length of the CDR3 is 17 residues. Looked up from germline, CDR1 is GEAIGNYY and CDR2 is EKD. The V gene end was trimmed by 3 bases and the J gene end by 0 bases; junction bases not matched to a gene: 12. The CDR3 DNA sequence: TGTGCCTGTGACCCCAGGGGGGGGATCCTTTACACCGATAAACTCATCTTT. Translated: CACDPRGGILYTDKLIF.

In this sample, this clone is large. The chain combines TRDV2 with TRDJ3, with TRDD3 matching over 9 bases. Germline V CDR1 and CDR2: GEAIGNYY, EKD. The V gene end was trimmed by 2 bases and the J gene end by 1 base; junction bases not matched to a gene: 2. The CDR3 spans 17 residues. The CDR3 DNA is TGTGCCTGTGACAGTACTGGGGGATCCTGGGACACCCGACAGATGTTTTTC. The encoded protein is CACDSTGGSWDTRQMFF.

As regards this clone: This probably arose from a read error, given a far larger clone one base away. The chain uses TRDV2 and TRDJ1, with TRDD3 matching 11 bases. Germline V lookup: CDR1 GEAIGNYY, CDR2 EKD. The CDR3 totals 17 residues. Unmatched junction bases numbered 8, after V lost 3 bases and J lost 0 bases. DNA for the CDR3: TGTGCCTGTGACGTACTGGGGGATATGAGGTACACCGATAAACTCATCTTT. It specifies CACDVLGDMRYTDKLIF.

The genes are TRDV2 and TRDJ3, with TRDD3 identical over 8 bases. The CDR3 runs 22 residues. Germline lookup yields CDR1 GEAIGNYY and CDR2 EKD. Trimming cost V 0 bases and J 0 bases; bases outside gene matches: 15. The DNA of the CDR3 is TGTGCCTGTGACACCGGAGAACTGGGGGCCTCCGCACGCTCCTGGGACACCCGACAGATGTTTTTC. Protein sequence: CACDTGELGASARSWDTRQMFF.

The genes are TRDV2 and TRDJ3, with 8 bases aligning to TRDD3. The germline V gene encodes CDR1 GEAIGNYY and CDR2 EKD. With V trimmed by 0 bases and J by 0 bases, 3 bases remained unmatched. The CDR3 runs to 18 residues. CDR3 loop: CACDTVGDSSWDTRQMFF. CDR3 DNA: TGTGCCTGTGACACCGTGGGGGATTCCTCCTGGGACACCCGACAGATGTTTTTC.

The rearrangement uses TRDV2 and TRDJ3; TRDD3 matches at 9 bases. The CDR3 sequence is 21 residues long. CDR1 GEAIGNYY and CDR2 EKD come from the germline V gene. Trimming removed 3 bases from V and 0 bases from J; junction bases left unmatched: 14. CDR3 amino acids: CACDPLVLGDPSSWDTRQMFF. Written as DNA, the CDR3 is TGTGCCTGTGACCCACTTGTACTGGGGGACCCGAGCTCCTGGGACACCCGACAGATGTTTTTC.

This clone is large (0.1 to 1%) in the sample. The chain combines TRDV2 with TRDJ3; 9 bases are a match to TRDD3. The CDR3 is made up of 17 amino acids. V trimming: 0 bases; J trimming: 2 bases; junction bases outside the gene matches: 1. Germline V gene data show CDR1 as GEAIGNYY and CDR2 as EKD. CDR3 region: CACDTVGDTWDTRQMFF. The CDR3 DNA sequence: TGTGCCTGTGACACCGTGGGGGATACCTGGGACACCCGACAGATGTTTTTC.

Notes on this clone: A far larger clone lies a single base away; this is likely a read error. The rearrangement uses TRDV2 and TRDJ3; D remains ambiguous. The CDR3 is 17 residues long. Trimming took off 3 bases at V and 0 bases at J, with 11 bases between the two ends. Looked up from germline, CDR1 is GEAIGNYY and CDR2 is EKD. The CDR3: CACDETLSSWDTRQMFF. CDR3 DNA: TGTGCCTGTGACGAGACTTTGAGCTCCTGGGACACCCGACAGATGTTTTTC.

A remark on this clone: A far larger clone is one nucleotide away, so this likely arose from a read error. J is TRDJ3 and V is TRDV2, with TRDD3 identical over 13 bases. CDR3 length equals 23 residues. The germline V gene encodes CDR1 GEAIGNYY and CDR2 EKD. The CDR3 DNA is TGTGCCAGTGACACCGCACTGGGGGATACGCTCTCACCCTTCTCCTGGGACACCCGACAGATGTTTTTC. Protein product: CASDTALGDTLSPFSWDTRQMFF.

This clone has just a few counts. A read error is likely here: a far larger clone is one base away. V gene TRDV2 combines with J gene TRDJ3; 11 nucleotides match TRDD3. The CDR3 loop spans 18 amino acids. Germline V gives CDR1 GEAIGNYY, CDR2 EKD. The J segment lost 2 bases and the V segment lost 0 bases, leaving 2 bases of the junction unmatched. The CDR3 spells CACDTILGDTWDTRQMFF. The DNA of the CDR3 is TGTGCCTGTGACACCATACTGGGGGATACCTGGGACACCCGACAGATGTTTTTC.